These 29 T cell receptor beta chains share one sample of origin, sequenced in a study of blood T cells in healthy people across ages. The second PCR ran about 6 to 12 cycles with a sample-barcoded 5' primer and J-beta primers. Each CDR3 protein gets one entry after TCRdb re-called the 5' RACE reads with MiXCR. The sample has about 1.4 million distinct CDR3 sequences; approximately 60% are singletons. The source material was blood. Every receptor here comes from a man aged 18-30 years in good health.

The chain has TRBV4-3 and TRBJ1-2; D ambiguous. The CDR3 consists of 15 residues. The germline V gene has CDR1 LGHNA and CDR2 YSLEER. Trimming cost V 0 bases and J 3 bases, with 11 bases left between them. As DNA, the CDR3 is TGCGCCAGCAGCCAAGATAGTTGGACTTACTATGGCTACACCTTC. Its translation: CASSQDSWTYYGYTF.

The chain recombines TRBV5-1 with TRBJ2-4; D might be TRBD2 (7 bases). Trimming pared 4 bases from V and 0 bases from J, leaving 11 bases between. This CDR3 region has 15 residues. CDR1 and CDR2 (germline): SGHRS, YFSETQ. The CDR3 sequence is CASSPGGGAKNIQYF. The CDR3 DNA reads TGCGCCAGCAGCCCGGGGGGCGGAGCCAAAAACATTCAGTACTTC.

The CDR3 loop reads CASSPRTGDREQYF. In nucleotides, the CDR3 is TGTGCCAGCAGTCCTAGGACAGGGGATCGTGAGCAGTACTTC. The J gene is TRBJ2-5, the V gene TRBV12-3 or TRBV12-4, with 9 nucleotides matching TRBD1. CDR3 length equals 14 residues. V dropped 5 bases and J dropped 11; count of bases not matched to a gene: 12.

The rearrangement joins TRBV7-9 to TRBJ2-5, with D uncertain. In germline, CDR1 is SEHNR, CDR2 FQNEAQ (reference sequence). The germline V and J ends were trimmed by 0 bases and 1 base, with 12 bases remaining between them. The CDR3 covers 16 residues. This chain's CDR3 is CASSLADGLVQETQYF. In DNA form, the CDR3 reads TGTGCCAGCAGCTTAGCCGATGGGTTGGTCCAAGAGACCCAGTACTTC.

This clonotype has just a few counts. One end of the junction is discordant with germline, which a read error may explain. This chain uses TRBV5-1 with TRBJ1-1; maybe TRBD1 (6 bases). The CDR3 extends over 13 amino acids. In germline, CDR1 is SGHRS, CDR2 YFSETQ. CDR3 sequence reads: CASSYTGSTEAFF. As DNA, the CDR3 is TGTGCCAGCAGTTATACAGGGTCCACTGAAGCTTTCTTT.

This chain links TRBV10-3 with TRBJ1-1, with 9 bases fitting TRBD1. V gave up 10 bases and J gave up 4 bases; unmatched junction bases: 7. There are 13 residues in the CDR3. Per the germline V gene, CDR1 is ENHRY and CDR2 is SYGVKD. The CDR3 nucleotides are TGTGCCAGGCCCGGACAGGGGACCACTGAAGCTTTCTTT. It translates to CARPGQGTTEAFF.

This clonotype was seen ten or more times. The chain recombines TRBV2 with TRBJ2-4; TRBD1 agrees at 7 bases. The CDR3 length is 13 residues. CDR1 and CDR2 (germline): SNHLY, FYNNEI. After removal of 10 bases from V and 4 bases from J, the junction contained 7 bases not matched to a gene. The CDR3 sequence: CAKEQGTKNIQYF. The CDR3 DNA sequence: TGTGCCAAAGAACAGGGGACGAAAAACATTCAGTACTTC.

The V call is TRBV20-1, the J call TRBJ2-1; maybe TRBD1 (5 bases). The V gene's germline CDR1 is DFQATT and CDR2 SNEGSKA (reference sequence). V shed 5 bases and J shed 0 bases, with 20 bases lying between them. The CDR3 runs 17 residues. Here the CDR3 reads CSAGGPGNPTSYNEQFF. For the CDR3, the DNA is TGCAGTGCTGGTGGGCCAGGGAATCCAACCTCCTACAATGAGCAGTTCTTC.

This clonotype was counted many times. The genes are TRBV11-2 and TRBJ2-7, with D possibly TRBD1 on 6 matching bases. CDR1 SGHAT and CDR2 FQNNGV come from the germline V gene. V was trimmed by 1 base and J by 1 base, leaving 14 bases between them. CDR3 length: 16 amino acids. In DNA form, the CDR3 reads TGTGCCAGCAGCTTAGGATTTCGGACAGAGTCCTACGAGCAGTACTTC. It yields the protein CASSLGFRTESYEQYF.

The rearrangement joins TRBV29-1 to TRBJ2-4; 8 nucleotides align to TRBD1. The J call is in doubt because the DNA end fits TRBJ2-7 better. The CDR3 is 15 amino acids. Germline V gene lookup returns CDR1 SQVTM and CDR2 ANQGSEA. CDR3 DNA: TGCAGCGTTGAGTCCGGGACAGGACCCTACTACGAGCAGTACTTC. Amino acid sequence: CSVESGTGPYYEQYF.

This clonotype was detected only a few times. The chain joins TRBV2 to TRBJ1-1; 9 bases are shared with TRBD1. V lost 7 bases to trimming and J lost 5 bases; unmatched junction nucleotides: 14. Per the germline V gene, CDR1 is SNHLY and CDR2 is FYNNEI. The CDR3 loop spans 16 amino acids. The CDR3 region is CASTGGRQGGFTEAFF. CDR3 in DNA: TGTGCCAGCACTGGAGGCAGACAGGGGGGGTTTACTGAAGCTTTCTTT.

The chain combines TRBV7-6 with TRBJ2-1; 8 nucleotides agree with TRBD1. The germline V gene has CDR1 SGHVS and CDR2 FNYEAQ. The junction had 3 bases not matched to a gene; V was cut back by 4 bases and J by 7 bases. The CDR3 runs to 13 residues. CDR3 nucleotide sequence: TGTGCCAGCAGCTCGGACAGGGTGAATGAGCAGTTCTTC. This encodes CASSSDRVNEQFF.

CDR3 bases: TGTGCCAGCAGTTCACTCGTGGACAGGGTTGGGTCCTACGAGCAGTACTTC. Translation: CASSSLVDRVGSYEQYF. The V gene is TRBV27, the J gene TRBJ2-7; 8 nucleotides line up with TRBD1. The CDR3 contains 17 residues. The V gene end was trimmed by 4 bases and the J gene end by 1 base; junction bases not matched to a gene: 12. Germline V gene lookup returns CDR1 MNHEY and CDR2 SMNVEV (reference sequence).

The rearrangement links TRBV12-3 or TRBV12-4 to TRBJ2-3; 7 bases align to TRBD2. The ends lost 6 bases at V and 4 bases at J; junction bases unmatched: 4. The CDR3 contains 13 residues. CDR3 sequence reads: CASSRTRPDTQYF. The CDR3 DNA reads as TGTGCCAGCAGCCGGACTAGACCAGATACGCAGTATTTT.

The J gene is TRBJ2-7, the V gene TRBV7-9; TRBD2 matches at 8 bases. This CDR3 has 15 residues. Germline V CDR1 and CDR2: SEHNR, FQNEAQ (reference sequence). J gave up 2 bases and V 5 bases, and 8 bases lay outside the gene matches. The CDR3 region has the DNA TGTGCCAGCAGCATGTCCGGGACTAGACCCTACGAGCAGTACTTC. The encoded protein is CASSMSGTRPYEQYF.

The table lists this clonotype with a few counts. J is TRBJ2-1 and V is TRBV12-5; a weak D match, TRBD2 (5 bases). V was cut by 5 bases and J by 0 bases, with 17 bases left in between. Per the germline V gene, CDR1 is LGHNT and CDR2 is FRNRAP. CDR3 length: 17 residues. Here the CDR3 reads CASGTHLLGSSYNEQFF. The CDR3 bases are TGTGCTAGTGGTACCCACCTTCTGGGGAGCTCCTACAATGAGCAGTTCTTC.

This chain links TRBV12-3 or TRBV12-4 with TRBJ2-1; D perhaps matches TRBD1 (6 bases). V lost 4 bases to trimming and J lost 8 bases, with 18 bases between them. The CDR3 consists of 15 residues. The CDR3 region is CASSSWDNSRDEQFF. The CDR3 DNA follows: TGTGCCAGCAGTTCCTGGGACAACTCTAGGGATGAGCAGTTCTTC.

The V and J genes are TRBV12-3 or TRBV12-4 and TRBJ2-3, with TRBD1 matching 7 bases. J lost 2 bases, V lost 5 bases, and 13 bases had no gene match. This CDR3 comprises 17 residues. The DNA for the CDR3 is TGTGCCAGCAGTCAACGGACAGGCCGGCGGACCACAGATACGCAGTATTTT. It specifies CASSQRTGRRTTDTQYF.

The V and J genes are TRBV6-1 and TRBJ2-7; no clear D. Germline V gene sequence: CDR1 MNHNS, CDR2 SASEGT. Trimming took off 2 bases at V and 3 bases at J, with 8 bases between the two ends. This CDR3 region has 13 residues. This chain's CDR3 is CASSESESYEQYF. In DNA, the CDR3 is TGTGCCAGCAGTGAATCTGAAAGCTACGAGCAGTACTTC.

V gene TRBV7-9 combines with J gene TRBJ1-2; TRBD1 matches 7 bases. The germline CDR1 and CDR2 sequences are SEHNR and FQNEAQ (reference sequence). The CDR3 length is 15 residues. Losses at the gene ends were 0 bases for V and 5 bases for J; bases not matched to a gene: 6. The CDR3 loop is CASSLALGGGYGYTF. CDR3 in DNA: TGTGCCAGCAGCTTAGCGCTAGGGGGCGGATATGGCTACACCTTC.

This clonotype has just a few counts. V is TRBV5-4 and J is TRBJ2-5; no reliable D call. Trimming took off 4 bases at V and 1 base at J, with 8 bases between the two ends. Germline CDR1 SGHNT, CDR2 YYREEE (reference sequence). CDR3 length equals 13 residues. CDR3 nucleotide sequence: TGTGCCAGCAGCCCCATGGGCCAAGAGACCCAGTACTTC. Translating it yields CASSPMGQETQYF.

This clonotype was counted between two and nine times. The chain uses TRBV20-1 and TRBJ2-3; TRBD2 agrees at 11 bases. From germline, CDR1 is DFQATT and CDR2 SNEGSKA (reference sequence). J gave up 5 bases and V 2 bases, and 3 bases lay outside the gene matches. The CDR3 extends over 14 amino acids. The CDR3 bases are TGCAGTGCTAGACTAGCGGGGGGCAGAGATACGCAGTATTTT. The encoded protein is CSARLAGGRDTQYF.

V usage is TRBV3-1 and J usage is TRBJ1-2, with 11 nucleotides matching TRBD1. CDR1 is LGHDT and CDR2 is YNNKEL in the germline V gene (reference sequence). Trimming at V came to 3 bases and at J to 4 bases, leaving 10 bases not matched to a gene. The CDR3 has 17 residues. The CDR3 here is CASSHLLGQGVGYGYTF. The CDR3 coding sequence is TGTGCCAGCAGCCACTTGTTGGGACAGGGGGTGGGCTATGGCTACACCTTC.

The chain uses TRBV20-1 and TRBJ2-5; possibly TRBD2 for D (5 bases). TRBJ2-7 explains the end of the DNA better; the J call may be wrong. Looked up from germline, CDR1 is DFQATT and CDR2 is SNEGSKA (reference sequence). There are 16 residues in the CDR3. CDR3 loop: CSARDTRAERSYEQYF. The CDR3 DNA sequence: TGCAGTGCTAGAGATACGAGGGCCGAGAGGTCCTACGAGCAGTACTTC.

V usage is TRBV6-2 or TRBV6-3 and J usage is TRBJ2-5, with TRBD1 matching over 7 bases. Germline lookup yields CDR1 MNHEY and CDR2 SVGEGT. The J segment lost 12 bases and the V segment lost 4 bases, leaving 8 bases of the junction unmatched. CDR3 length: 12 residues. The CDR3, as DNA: TGTGCCAGCAGTTTACGACAGGGATGGAAGTACTTC. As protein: CASSLRQGWKYF.

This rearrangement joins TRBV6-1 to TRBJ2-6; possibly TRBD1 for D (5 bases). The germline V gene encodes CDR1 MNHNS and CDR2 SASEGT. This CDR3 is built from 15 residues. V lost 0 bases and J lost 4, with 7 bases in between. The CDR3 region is CASSEAGVGANVLTF. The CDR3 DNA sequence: TGTGCCAGCAGTGAAGCAGGGGTCGGGGCCAACGTCCTGACTTTC.

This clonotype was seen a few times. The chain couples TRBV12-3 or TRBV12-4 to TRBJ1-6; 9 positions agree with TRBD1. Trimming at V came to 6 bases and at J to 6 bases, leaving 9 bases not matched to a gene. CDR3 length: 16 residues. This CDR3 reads CASRTTGTGFNSPLHF. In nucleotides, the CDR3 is TGTGCCAGCAGAACTACCGGGACAGGGTTTAATTCACCCCTCCACTTT.

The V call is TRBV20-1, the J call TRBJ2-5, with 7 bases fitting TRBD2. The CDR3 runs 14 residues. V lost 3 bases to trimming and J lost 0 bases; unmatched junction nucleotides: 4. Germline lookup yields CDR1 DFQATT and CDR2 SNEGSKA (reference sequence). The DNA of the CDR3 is TGCAGTGCTAGGCCGGGACTATACCAAGAGACCCAGTACTTC. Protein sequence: CSARPGLYQETQYF.

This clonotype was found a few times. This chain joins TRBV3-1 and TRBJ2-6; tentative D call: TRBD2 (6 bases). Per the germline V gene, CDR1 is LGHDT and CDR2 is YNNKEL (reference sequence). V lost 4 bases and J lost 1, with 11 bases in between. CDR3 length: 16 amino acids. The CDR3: CASSPMEGSGANVLTF. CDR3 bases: TGTGCCAGCAGCCCTATGGAGGGTTCTGGGGCCAACGTCCTGACTTTC.